Listed here are 3 T cell receptor beta chains from one sample, sequenced in a study of T-cell memory formation after mild COVID-19. TCRdb reprocessed the 5' RACE reads via MiXCR and lists one record per CDR3 protein. Altogether some 130,000 distinct CDR3 sequences are present, roughly 15% being singletons, with the ten largest covering about 15%. Material: PBMCs or a T cell subset sorted from them (not recorded which). The receptors were sampled from an adult woman who had mild COVID-19 (a few samples of this study predate the infection). Cell type and time point are not known.

This clonotype was counted only a few times. The chain recombines TRBV7-2 with TRBJ2-2; 9 positions agree with TRBD2. V lost 5 bases, J lost 6 bases, and 13 bases stayed unmatched. The CDR3 sequence is 17 residues long. CDR1 SGHTA and CDR2 FQGNSA come from the germline V gene. CDR3 in amino acids: CASSPSRSGGPPGELFF. Written as DNA, the CDR3 is TGTGCCAGCAGCCCATCGAGGAGCGGGGGGCCCCCCGGGGAGCTGTTTTTT.

The chain carries TRBV7-8 and TRBJ2-7; maybe TRBD1 (6 bases). The V end was cut by 5 bases, the J end by 3 bases, with 14 bases between. Germline assignment: CDR1 SGHVS and CDR2 FQNEAQ. The CDR3 consists of 14 residues. The CDR3 bases are TGTGCCAGCAGCGCCAACAGGGATAGCTACGAGCAGTACTTC. Protein sequence: CASSANRDSYEQYF.

The chain recombines TRBV27 with TRBJ2-1, with 9 bases fitting TRBD2. V dropped 5 bases and J dropped 5; count of bases not matched to a gene: 4. Germline lookup yields CDR1 MNHEY and CDR2 SMNVEV (reference sequence). The CDR3 consists of 14 residues. CDR3 bases: TGTGCCAGCAGTCAGACTAGCGGAAACAATGAGCAGTTCTTC. This codes for CASSQTSGNNEQFF.